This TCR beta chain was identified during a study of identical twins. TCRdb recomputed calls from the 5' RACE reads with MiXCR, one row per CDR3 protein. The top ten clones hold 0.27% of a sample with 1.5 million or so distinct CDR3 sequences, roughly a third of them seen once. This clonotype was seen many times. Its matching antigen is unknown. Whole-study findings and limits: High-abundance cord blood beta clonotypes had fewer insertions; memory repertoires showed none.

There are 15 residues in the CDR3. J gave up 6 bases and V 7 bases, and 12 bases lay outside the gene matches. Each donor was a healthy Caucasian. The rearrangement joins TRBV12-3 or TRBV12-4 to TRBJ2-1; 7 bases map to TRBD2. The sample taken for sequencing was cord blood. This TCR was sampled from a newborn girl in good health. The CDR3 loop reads CASTQLRLAVNEQFF. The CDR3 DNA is TGTGCCAGCACCCAACTTCGACTAGCCGTCAATGAGCAGTTCTTC.